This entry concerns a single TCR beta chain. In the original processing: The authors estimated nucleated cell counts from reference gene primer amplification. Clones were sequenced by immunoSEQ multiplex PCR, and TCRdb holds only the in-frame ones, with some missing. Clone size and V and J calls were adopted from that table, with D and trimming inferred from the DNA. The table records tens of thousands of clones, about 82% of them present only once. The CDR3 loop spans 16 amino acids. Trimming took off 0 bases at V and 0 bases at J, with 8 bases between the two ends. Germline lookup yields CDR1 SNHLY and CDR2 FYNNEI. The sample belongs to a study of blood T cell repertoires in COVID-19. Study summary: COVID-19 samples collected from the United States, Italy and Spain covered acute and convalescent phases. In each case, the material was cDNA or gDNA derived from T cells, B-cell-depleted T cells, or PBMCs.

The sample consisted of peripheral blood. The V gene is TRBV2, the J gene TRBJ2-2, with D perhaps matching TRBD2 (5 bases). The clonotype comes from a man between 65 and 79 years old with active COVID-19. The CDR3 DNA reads TGTGCCAGCAGTGAAGCTGAGCGGTCGAACACCGGGGAGCTGTTTTTT. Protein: CASSEAERSNTGELFF.